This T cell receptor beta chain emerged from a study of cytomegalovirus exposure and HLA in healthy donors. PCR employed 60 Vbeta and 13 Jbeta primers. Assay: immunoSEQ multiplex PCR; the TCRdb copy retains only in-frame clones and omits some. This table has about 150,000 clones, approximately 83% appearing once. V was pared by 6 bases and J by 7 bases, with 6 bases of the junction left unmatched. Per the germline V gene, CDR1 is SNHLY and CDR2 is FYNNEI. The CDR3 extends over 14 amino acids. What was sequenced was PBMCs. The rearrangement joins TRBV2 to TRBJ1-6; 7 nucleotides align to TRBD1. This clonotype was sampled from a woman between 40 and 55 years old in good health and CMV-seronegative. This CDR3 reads CASRDRTANSPLHF. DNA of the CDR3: TGTGCCAGCAGGGACAGGACGGCGAATTCACCCCTCCACTTT.